This TCR beta chain was sequenced during a study of blood T cell repertoires in COVID-19. Study background: There were acute and convalescent COVID-19 samples, and they came from the United States, Italy and Spain.

In the original analysis: Reference gene primer amplification gave nucleated cell count estimates. Sequencing used immunoSEQ multiplex PCR; TCRdb keeps in-frame clones, though not all of them. V and J calls and clone size are given by that table; D and trimming were obtained from the DNA. The data contain 120,000 to 150,000 clones, 60% to 85% of them singletons. This TCR was recovered from a man in his fifties with acute or convalescent COVID-19. The material sequenced was peripheral blood.

CDR3 nucleotides: TGCAGCGTTGGGGACAGGCTGAACACTGAAGCTTTCTTT. This encodes CSVGDRLNTEAFF. This chain connects TRBV29-1 to TRBJ1-1; 8 nucleotides align to TRBD1. The V segment lost 4 bases and the J segment 0 bases; nucleotides outside the gene matches: 1. The CDR3 loop spans 13 amino acids. In germline, CDR1 is SQVTM, CDR2 ANQGSEA.